This TCR beta chain was sequenced for a study of T-cell reconstitution after alpha-beta-depleted transplantation in children. CDR1 is DFQATT and CDR2 is SNEGSKA in the germline V gene (reference sequence). V was pared by 3 bases and J by 9 bases, with 12 bases between. The CDR3 sequence is 13 residues long. Unique molecular identifiers were incorporated during preparation of the TCRbeta library. Using its own MiXCR run on the PCR reads, TCRdb lists one record per CDR3 protein. Of 800,000 to 1,000,000 distinct CDR3 sequences listed, roughly 29% are singletons. This clonotype was sampled from a boy in the first two years of life who had a stem cell transplant for SCID, so the T cells may come from the graft donor. V usage is TRBV20-1 and J usage is TRBJ1-6; D remains ambiguous. The source material was PBMCs, mostly from graft donor cells, sampled 360 days after TCRalphabeta/CD19-depleted stem cell transplant. The CDR3 region has the DNA TGCAGTGCTAGTCCCACAGCGAGTTCACCCCTCCACTTT. Amino acids: CSASPTASSPLHF.